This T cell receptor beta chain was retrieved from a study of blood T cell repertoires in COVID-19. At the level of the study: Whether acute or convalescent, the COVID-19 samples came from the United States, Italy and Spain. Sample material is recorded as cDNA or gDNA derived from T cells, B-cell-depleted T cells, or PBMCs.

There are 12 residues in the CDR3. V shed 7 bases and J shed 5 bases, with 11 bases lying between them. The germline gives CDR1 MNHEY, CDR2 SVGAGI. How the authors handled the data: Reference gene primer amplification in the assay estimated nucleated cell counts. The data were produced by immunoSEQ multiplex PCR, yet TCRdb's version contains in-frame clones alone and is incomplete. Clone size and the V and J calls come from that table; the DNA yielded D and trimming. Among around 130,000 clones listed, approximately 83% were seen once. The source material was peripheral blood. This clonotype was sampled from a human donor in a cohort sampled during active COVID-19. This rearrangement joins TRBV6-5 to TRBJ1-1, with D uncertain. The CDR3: CASTQRGTEAFF. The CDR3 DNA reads TGTGCCAGCACCCAACGGGGTACTGAAGCTTTCTTT.